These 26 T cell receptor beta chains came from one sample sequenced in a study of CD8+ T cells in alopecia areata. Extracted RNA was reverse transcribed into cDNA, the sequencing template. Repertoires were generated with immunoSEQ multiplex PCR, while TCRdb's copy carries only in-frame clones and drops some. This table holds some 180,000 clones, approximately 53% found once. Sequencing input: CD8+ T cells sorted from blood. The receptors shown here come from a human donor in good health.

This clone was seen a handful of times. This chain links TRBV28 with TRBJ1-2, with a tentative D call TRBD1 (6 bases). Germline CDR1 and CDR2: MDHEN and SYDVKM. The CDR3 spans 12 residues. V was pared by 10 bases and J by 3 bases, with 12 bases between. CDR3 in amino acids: CAIERGDYGYTF. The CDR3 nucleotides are TGTGCCATCGAGAGGGGGGACTATGGCTACACCTTC.

The CDR3 reads CSVGGGGPYQPQHF. The DNA of the CDR3 is TGCAGCGTTGGGGGGGGCGGACCTTATCAGCCCCAGCATTTT. The chain employs TRBV29-1 and TRBJ1-5; perhaps TRBD1 as D (6 bases). This CDR3 has 14 residues. Germline values: CDR1 SQVTM, CDR2 ANQGSEA. Trimming took off 4 bases at V and 5 bases at J, with 15 bases between the two ends.

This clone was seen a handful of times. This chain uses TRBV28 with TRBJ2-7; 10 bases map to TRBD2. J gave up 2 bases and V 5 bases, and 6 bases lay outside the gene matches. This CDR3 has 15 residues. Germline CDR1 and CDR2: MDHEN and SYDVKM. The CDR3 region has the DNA TGTGCCAGCAGTCTGACTAGCGGGCGTACCTACGAGCAGTACTTC. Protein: CASSLTSGRTYEQYF.

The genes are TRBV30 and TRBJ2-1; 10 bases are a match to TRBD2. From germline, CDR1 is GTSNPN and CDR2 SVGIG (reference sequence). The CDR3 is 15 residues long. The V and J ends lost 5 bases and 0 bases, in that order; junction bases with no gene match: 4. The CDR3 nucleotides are TGTGCCTGGGAAAGCGGGGGGGGCTCCTACAATGAGCAGTTCTTC. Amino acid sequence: CAWESGGGSYNEQFF.

This CDR3 is CASSTQETQYF. CDR3 nucleotides: TGTGCCAGCAGCACCCAAGAGACCCAGTACTTC. V and J are TRBV11-2 and TRBJ2-5; no clear D. CDR3 length: 11 amino acids. V was shortened by 5 bases and J by 1 base, with 2 bases between the two germline ends. Germline V CDR1 and CDR2: SGHAT, FQNNGV.

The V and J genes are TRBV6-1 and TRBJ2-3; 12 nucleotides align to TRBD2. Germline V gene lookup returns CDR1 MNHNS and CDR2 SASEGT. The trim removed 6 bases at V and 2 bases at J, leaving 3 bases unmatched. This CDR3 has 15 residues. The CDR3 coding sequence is TGTGCCAGCAGCAGACTAGCGGGGGTCACAGATACGCAGTATTTT. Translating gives CASSRLAGVTDTQYF.

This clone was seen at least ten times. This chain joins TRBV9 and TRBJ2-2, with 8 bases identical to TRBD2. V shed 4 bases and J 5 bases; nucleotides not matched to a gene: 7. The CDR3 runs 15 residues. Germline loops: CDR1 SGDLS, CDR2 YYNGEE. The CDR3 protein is CASSFPGLVTGELFF. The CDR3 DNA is TGTGCCAGCAGCTTCCCGGGACTAGTGACCGGGGAGCTGTTTTTT.

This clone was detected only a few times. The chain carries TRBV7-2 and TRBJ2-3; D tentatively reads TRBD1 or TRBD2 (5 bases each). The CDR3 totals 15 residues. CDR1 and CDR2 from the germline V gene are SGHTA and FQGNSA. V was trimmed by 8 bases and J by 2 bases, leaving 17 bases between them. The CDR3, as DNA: TGTGCCAGCCCTCCAGAGGGGATAATCACAGATACGCAGTATTTT. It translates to CASPPEGIITDTQYF.

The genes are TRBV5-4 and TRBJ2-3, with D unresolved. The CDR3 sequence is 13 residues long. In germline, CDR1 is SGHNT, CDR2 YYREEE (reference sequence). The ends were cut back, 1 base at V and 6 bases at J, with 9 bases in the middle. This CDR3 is CASSLSEADTQYF. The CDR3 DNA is TGTGCCAGCAGCTTGTCAGAGGCGGATACGCAGTATTTT.

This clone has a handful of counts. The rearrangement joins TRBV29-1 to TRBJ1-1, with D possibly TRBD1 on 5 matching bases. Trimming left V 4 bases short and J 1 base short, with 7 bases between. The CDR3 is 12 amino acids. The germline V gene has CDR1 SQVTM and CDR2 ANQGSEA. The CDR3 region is CSVATENTEAFF. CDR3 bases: TGCAGCGTTGCGACAGAGAACACTGAAGCTTTCTTT.

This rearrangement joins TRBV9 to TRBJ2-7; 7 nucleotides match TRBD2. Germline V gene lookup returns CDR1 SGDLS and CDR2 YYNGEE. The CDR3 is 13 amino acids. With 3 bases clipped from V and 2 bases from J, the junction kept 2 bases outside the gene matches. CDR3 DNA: TGTGCCAGCAGCGCCGGGGGGACCTACGAGCAGTACTTC. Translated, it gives CASSAGGTYEQYF.

The CDR3 DNA is TGTGCCAGCAGGCCGGGCCGTTGGGATGGCTACACCTTC. As protein: CASRPGRWDGYTF. This chain joins TRBV6-5 and TRBJ1-2; D call uncertain. This CDR3 comprises 13 residues. Trimming took off 6 bases at V and 6 bases at J, with 14 bases between the two ends. Germline V CDR1 and CDR2: MNHEY, SVGAGI.

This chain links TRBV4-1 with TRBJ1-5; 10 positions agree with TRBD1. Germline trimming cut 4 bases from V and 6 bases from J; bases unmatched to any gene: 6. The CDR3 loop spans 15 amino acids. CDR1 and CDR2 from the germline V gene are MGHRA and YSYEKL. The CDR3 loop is CASSRGQGVTQPQHF. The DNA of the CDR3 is TGCGCCAGCAGCCGCGGACAGGGGGTTACTCAGCCCCAGCATTTT.

The CDR3 sequence is CAWMGGNEQFF. The CDR3 DNA reads TGTGCCTGGATGGGAGGGAATGAGCAGTTCTTC. This sequence joins TRBV30 and TRBJ2-1; 7 bases line up with TRBD2. Germline V lookup: CDR1 GTSNPN, CDR2 SVGIG (reference sequence). V dropped 4 bases and J dropped 7; count of bases not matched to a gene: 1. This CDR3 region has 11 residues.

In DNA, the CDR3 is TGTGCCAGCAGCGAACCGGACAGGGATAGCACAGATACGCAGTATTTT. Translation gives CASSEPDRDSTDTQYF. The gene calls are TRBV7-3 and TRBJ2-3; TRBD1 agrees at 8 bases. Germline CDR1 is SGHTA and CDR2 is FQGTGA. The trim removed 5 bases at V and 0 bases at J, leaving 7 bases unmatched. This CDR3 is 16 amino acids long.

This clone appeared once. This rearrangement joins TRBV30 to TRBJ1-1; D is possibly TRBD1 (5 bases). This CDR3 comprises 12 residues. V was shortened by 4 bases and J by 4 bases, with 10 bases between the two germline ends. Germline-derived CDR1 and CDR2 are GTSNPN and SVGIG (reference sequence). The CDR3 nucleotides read TGTGCCTGGACTGGGGCGGCCACTGAAGCTTTCTTT. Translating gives CAWTGAATEAFF.

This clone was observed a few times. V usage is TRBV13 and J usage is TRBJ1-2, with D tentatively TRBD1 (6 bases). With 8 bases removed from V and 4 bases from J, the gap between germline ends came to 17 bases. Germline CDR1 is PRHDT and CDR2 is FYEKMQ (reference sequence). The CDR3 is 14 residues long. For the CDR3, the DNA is TGTGCCAGCGAGGTCGGGGGCAGGGTCTATGGCTACACCTTC. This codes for CASEVGGRVYGYTF.

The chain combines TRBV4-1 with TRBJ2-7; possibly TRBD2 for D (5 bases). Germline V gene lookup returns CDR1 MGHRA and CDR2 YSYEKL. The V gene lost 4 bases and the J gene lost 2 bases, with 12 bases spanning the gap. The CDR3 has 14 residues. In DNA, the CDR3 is TGCGCCAGCAGCCTACGGACGGGGACCTACGAGCAGTACTTC. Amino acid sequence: CASSLRTGTYEQYF.

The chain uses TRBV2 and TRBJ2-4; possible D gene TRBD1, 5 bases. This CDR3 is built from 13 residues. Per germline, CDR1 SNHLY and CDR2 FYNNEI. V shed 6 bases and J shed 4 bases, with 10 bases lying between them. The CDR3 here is CASSDSQKNIQYF. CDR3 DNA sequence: TGTGCCAGCAGCGACAGCCAAAAAAACATTCAGTACTTC.

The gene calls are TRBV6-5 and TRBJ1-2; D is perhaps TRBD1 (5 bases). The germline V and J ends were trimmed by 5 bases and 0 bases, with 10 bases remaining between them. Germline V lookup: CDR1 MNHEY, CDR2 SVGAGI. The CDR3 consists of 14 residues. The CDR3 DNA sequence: TGTGCCAGCAGTGCCCAACAGGCTAACTATGGCTACACCTTC. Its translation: CASSAQQANYGYTF.

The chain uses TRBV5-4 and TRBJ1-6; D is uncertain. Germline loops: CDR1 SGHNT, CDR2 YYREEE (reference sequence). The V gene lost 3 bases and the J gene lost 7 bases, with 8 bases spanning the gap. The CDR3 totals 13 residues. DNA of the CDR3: TGTGCCAGCAGCTATGGGGTCAATTCACCCCTCCACTTT. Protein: CASSYGVNSPLHF.

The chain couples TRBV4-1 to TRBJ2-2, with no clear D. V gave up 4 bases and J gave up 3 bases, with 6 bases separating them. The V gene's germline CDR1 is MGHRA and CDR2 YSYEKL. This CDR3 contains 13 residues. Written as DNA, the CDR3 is TGCGCCAGCAGCCCGACCTACACCGGGGAGCTGTTTTTT. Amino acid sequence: CASSPTYTGELFF.

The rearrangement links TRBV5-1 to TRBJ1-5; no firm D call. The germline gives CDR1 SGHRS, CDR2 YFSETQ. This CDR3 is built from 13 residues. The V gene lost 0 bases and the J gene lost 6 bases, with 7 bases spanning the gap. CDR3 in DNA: TGCGCCAGCAGCTTGGCTCCCAGTCAGCCCCAGCATTTT. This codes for CASSLAPSQPQHF. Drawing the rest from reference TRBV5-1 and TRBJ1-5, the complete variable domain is KAGVTQTPRYLIKTRGQQVTLSCSPISGHRSVSWYQQTPGQGLQFLFEYFSETQRNKGNFPGRFSGRQFSNSRSEMNVSTLELGDSALYLCASSLAPSQPQHFGDGTRLSIL.

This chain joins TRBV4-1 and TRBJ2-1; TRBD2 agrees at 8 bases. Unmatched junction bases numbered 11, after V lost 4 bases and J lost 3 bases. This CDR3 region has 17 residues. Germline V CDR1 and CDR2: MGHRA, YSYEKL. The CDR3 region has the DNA TGCGCCAGCAGCCTCGGGGGGGGGCGCCCCGTCTACAATGAGCAGTTCTTC. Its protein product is CASSLGGGRPVYNEQFF.

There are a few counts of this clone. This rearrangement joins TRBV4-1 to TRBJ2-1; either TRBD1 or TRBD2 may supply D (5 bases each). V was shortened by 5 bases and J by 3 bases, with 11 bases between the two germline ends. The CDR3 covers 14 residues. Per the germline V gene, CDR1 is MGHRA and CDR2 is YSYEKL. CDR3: CASSIRDGYNEQFF. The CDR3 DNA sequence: TGCGCCAGCAGCATCCGGGACGGCTACAATGAGCAGTTCTTC.

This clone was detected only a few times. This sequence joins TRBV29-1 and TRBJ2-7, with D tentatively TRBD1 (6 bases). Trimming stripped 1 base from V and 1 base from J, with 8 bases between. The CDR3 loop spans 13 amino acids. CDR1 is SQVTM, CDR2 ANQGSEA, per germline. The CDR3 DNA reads TGCAGCGTTGAAGGAGACAGGTCCTACGAGCAGTACTTC. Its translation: CSVEGDRSYEQYF.